The 8 T cell receptor beta chains in this list originate from one sample, sequenced in a study of blood T cells in healthy people across ages. A sample-barcoded 5' primer and a J-beta primer mix were used in a second PCR of roughly 6 to 11 cycles. TCRdb reprocessed the 5' RACE reads via MiXCR and lists one record per CDR3 protein. The table lists over 500,000 distinct CDR3 sequences, approximately 52% of them singletons, with roughly 14% in the top ten. Material: blood. These receptors all stem from an elderly woman in good health.

This clonotype came up a few times. The chain has TRBV5-1 and TRBJ2-5; D not resolved. The germline V gene encodes CDR1 SGHRS and CDR2 YFSETQ. The V end lost 1 base, the J end lost 11 bases, and 18 bases lay between the germline ends. The CDR3 totals 14 residues. This CDR3 is CASSLLSLLGEQYF. The CDR3 DNA reads as TGCGCCAGCAGCTTGCTAAGCCTGCTTGGTGAGCAGTACTTC.

This clonotype was counted many times. This chain links TRBV29-1 with TRBJ2-5, with 9 nucleotides matching TRBD2. V trimming: 4 bases; J trimming: 4 bases; junction bases outside the gene matches: 7. Germline V gene data show CDR1 as SQVTM and CDR2 as ANQGSEA. The CDR3 extends over 14 amino acids. The CDR3 here is CSVVGSGGGETQYF. CDR3 coding DNA: TGCAGCGTTGTGGGTAGCGGGGGAGGAGAGACCCAGTACTTC.

Notes on this clonotype: A clone one base away is much larger, so this may be a read error. The V and J genes are TRBV12-3 or TRBV12-4 and TRBJ1-2; 10 bases line up with TRBD1. The trim removed 5 bases at V and 0 bases at J, leaving 9 bases unmatched. The CDR3 is made up of 17 amino acids. Written as DNA, the CDR3 is TGTGCCAGCAGTCCACAGACAGGGGGCGCTTCTAACTATGGCTACACCTTC. Its translation: CASSPQTGGASNYGYTF.

This chain links TRBV20-1 with TRBJ2-7; D is unresolved. Germline assignment: CDR1 DFQATT and CDR2 SNEGSKA (reference sequence). V was clipped by 2 bases and J by 5 bases, with 16 bases between them. The length of the CDR3 is 14 residues. The CDR3 sequence: CSARPPGLANEQYF. CDR3 coding DNA: TGCAGTGCTAGACCCCCAGGTCTCGCCAACGAGCAGTACTTC.

This sequence joins TRBV27 and TRBJ1-5; D gene unclear. Germline assignment: CDR1 MNHEY and CDR2 SMNVEV (reference sequence). V was trimmed by 2 bases and J by 9 bases, leaving 14 bases between them. This CDR3 spans 14 amino acids. The CDR3 is CASSLIGGGRPQHF. CDR3 DNA sequence: TGTGCCAGCAGTTTAATCGGCGGCGGTCGGCCCCAGCATTTT.

This clonotype appeared many times. The chain employs TRBV11-2 and TRBJ2-7; 9 bases match TRBD2. The V and J ends lost 3 bases and 5 bases, in that order; junction bases with no gene match: 5. This CDR3 has 14 amino acids. Germline CDR1 reads SGHAT; CDR2 reads FQNNGV. The CDR3 region has the DNA TGTGCCAGCAGCTTGTTAGCGGGAGCCGACGAGCAGTACTTC. It is translated as CASSLLAGADEQYF.

This chain links TRBV7-3 with TRBJ2-4; the D gene could be TRBD1 or TRBD2 (6 bases each). V was clipped by 2 bases and J by 6 bases, with 14 bases between them. The CDR3 length is 15 residues. The germline gives CDR1 SGHTA, CDR2 FQGTGA. This CDR3 reads CASSLGGPGPNIQYF. CDR3 DNA: TGTGCCAGCAGCTTAGGGGGGCCGGGACCAAACATTCAGTACTTC. The whole variable domain, remainder taken from reference TRBV7-3 and TRBJ2-4, is GAGVSQTPSNKVTEKGKYVELRCDPISGHTALYWYRQSLGQGPEFLIYFQGTGAADDSGLPNDRFFAVRPEGSVSTLKIQRTERGDSAVYLCASSLGGPGPNIQYFGAGTRLSVL.

This clonotype showed up many times. CDR3 bases: TGCAGTGCTGGAAGGACTACTTTGGGATCAGAGACCCAGTACTTC. Its translation: CSAGRTTLGSETQYF. The chain uses TRBV20-1 and TRBJ2-5, with D tentatively TRBD2 (6 bases). Germline values: CDR1 DFQATT, CDR2 SNEGSKA (reference sequence). With 5 bases removed from V and 4 bases from J, the gap between germline ends came to 20 bases. The CDR3 has 15 residues.